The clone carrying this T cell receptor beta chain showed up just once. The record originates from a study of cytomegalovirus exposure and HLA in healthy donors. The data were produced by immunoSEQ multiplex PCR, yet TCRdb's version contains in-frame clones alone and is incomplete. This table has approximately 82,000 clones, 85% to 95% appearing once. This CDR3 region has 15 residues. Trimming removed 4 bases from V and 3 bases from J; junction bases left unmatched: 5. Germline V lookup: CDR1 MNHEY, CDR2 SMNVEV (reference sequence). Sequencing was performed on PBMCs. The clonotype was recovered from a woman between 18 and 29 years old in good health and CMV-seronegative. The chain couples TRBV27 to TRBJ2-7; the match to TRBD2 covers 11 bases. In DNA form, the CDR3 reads TGTGCCAGCAGTTCAACGGGACTAGCGGACTACGAGCAGTACTTC. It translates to CASSSTGLADYEQYF.